The clone carrying this T cell receptor (beta chain) turned up a few times. RNA transcripts served as the template for amplifying TCR beta CDR3 regions. A set of HTBI primers served as the primers for a first-round RT-PCR of the TCR CDR3. MiXCR, applied by TCRdb to the multiplex PCR reads, yields one record per CDR3 protein. The sample yields roughly 520,000 distinct CDR3 sequences, roughly a quarter seen once. V gave up 5 bases and J gave up 0 bases, with 13 bases separating them. The CDR3 has 15 residues. The data belong to a study of T cells in Graves' hyperthyroidism and ophthalmopathy. Cells are PBMCs isolated from 10 ml of fresh blood.

Sequencing input: blood. This sequence joins TRBV12-3 or TRBV12-4 and TRBJ1-1; D unclear. The TCR comes from a woman between 25 and 40 years old with Graves' ophthalmopathy. DNA for the CDR3: TGTGCCAGCAGTGGAGGGAGTGCTGTGAACACTGAAGCTTTCTTT. Its protein product is CASSGGSAVNTEAFF.